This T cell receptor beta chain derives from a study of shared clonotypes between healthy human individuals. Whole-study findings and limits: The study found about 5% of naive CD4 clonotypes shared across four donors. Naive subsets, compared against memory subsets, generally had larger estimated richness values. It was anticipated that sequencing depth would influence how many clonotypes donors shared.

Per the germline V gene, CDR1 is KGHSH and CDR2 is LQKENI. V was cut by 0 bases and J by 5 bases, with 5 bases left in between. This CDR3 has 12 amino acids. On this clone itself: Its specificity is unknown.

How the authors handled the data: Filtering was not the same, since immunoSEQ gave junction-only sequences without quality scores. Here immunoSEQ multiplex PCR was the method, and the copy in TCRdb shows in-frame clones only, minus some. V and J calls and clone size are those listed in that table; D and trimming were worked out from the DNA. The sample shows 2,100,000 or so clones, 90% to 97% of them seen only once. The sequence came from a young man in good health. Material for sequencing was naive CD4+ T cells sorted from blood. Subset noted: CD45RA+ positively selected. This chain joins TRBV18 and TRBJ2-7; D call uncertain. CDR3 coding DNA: TGTGCCAGCTCACCACCGACCAACGAGCAGTACTTC. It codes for CASSPPTNEQYF.